This T cell receptor beta chain is drawn from a study of spatial heterogeneity in lung cancer. Study details: Sequencing consistently turned up more beta-chain sequences than alpha-chain sequences. Raw-read counts averaged over ten per unique TCR and UMI combination. Study outcomes and limitations: Tumors with more nonsynonymous mutations had more expanded intratumoral alpha and beta TCRs.

The time point denotes: sample taken at primary tumor resection. Tumor, nontumor lung or frozen PBMC supplied whole RNA, sequenced without sorting. CDR1 is MNHEY, CDR2 SMNVEV, per germline (reference sequence). V was pared by 6 bases and J by 4 bases, with 20 bases between. The CDR3 length is 16 residues. This clonotype was observed at least ten times. Its specificity is not known. Each CDR3 protein gets one entry after TCRdb re-called the 5' RACE reads with MiXCR. The table has 15,000 to 20,000 distinct CDR3 sequences, around 6% seen once. The gene calls are TRBV27 and TRBJ2-3, with D perhaps matching TRBD1 or TRBD2 (5 bases each). The source is a female donor with early-stage non-small cell lung cancer. Material: lung tumor tissue, obtained at surgery. CDR3 DNA sequence: TGTGCCAGCAGCCTCTTTACAGGACTGGAGGCAGATACGCAGTATTTT. This encodes CASSLFTGLEADTQYF.